This T cell receptor beta chain is from a study of T cell repertoires in cytomegalovirus infection. In TCRdb, the reads were re-called with MiXCR into one record per CDR3 protein. This sample has 200,000 or so distinct CDR3 sequences; approximately 28% occur once, and the top ten carry roughly 29%. This clonotype was seen a handful of times. The TCR sequence derives from a human donor in good health (CMV status not recorded). Some clones in this sample may be carry-over from other donors' samples. Sequencing was done on a sample of PBMCs.

Written as DNA, the CDR3 is TGTGCCAGCAGCGTGGGGGTTAAGGGAGCGGGCTCCAGCTACAATGAGCAGTTCTTC. Its translation is CASSVGVKGAGSSYNEQFF. The chain couples TRBV9 to TRBJ2-1; tentatively, D is TRBD2 (6 bases). The germline V gene encodes CDR1 SGDLS and CDR2 YYNGEE. Trimming took 2 bases from V and 3 from J, leaving 24 bases between them. The CDR3 extends over 19 amino acids.